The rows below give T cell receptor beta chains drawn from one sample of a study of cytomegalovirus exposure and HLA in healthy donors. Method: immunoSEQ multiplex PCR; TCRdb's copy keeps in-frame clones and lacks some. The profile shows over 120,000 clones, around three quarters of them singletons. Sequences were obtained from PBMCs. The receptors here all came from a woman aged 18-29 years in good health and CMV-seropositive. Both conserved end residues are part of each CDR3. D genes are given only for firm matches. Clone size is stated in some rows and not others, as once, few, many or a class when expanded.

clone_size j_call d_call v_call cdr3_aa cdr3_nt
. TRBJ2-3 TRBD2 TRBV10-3 CATAGGGTDTQYF TGTGCCACCGCGGGGGGGGGCACAGATACGCAGTATTTT
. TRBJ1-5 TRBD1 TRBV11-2 CASSPTPGTGNQPQHF TGTGCCAGCAGCCCGACTCCCGGGACAGGAAATCAGCCCCAGCATTTT
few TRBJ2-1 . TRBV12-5 CASGLFTGINNEQFF TGTGCTAGTGGTTTGTTTACGGGAATCAACAATGAGCAGTTCTTC
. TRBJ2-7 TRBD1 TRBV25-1 CASSVDRGNEQYF TGTGCCAGCAGCGTCGACAGGGGAAACGAGCAGTACTTC
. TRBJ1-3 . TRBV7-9 CAFIGEGSSSGNTIYF TGTGCCTTCATAGGGGAGGGGTCGAGCTCTGGAAACACCATATATTTT
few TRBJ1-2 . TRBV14 CASSQEGGPSNYGYTF TGTGCCAGCAGCCAAGAGGGGGGACCTTCTAACTATGGCTACACCTTC
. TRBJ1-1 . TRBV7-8 CASSLPGMNTEAFF TGTGCCAGCAGCTTACCAGGGATGAACACTGAAGCTTTCTTT
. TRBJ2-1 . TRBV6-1 CASSETAGVHNEQFF TGTGCCAGCAGTGAAACGGCAGGGGTCCACAATGAGCAGTTCTTC
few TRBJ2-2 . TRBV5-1 CASSLGEAGELFF TGCGCCAGCAGCTTGGGGGAGGCCGGGGAGCTGTTTTTT
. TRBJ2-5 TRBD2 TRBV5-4 CASSPGRGLAGVETQYF TGTGCCAGCAGCCCCGGCCGTGGGCTAGCGGGGGTAGAGACCCAGTACTTC
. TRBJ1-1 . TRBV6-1 CASSSVPSGYTEAFF TGTGCCAGCAGTTCTGTGCCCTCCGGTTACACTGAAGCTTTCTTT
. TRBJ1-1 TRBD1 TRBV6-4 CASSDSTGGDAFF TGTGCCAGCAGTGACTCGACAGGGGGAGATGCTTTCTTT
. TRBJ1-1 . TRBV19 CASGRDTEAFF TGTGCCAGCGGCCGGGACACTGAAGCTTTCTTT
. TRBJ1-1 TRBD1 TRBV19 CASSIQGAPTEAFF TGTGCCAGTAGTATACAGGGGGCTCCCACTGAAGCTTTCTTT
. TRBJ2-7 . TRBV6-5 CASSPHYEQYF TGTGCCAGCAGTCCCCACTACGAGCAGTACTTC
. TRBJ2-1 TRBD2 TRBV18 CASSPPLAGGRNEQFF TGTGCCAGCTCACCACCCCTAGCGGGGGGGCGGAATGAGCAGTTCTTC
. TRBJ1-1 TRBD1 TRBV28 CASSDIQGGTEAFF TGTGCCAGCAGTGATATACAGGGGGGGACTGAAGCTTTCTTT
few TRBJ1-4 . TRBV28 CASRVREKLFF TGTGCCAGCAGGGTGAGAGAAAAACTGTTTTTT
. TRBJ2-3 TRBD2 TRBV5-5 CASSRGLAGGPTDTQYF TGTGCCAGCAGCCGGGGACTAGCGGGGGGGCCGACAGATACGCAGTATTTT
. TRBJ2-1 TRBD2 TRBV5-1 CASSLVSGNYNEQFF TGCGCCAGCAGCTTGGTTAGCGGGAACTACAATGAGCAGTTCTTC
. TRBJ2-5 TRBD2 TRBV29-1 CSVLAGGWETQYF TGCAGCGTTTTGGCGGGGGGGTGGGAGACCCAGTACTTC
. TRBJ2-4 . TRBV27 CASRGHGGGLKNIQYF TGTGCCAGCAGGGGACATGGCGGGGGTTTAAAAAACATTCAGTACTTC
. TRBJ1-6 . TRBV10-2 CASSEGLDSPLHF TGCGCCAGCAGTGAGGGACTAGATTCACCCCTCCACTTT
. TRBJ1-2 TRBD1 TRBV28 CASSAEGQGRGYTF TGTGCCAGCAGTGCCGAGGGACAGGGAAGAGGCTACACCTTC
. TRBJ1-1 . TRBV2 CASSRQIDTEAFF TGTGCCAGCAGCAGGCAGATAGACACTGAAGCTTTCTTT
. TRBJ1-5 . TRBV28 CASSHHTGRGDQPQHF TGTGCCAGCAGCCATCATACAGGGAGAGGTGATCAGCCCCAGCATTTT
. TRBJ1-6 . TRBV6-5 CASSFQDSPLHF TGTGCCAGCAGTTTCCAGGATTCACCCCTCCACTTT
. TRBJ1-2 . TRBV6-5 CASSPRGGAYGYTF TGTGCCAGCAGTCCGAGGGGGGGGGCCTATGGCTACACCTTC
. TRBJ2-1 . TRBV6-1 CASSGELAGNEQFF TGTGCCAGCAGTGGAGAACTAGCAGGAAATGAGCAGTTCTTC
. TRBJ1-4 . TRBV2 CASNRFRETNEKLFF TGTGCCAGCAACCGTTTCAGGGAAACTAATGAAAAACTGTTTTTT
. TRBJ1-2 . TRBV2 CASSVEQGASGYTF TGTGCCAGCAGTGTGGAACAGGGTGCGAGTGGCTACACCTTC
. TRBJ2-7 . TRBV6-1 CASSPGIGGFEQYF TGTGCCAGCAGTCCCGGGATAGGGGGATTCGAGCAGTACTTC
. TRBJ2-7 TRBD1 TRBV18 CASSPEGAISGQYF TGTGCCAGCTCACCAGAGGGGGCTATAAGCGGGCAGTACTTC
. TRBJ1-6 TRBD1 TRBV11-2 CASSQGAGGNSPLHF TGTGCCAGCAGCCAAGGAGCAGGGGGCAATTCACCCCTCCACTTT
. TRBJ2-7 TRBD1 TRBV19 CASSMAGGKVYEQYF TGTGCCAGTAGTATGGCAGGGGGCAAGGTCTACGAGCAGTACTTC
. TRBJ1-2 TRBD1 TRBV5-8 CASSGGQTNGYTF TGTGCCAGCAGCGGGGGACAGACTAATGGCTACACCTTC
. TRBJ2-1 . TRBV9 CASSVDMLGKDNEQFF TGTGCCAGCAGCGTAGATATGCTAGGCAAAGACAATGAGCAGTTCTTC
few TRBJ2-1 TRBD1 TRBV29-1 CSAGTGITNEQFF TGCAGCGCGGGGACAGGGATAACCAATGAGCAGTTCTTC
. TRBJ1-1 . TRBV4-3 CASSQGATEAFF TGCGCCAGCAGCCAGGGGGCCACTGAAGCTTTCTTT
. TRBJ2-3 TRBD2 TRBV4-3 CASSQDWGRGADTQYF TGCGCCAGCAGCCAAGATTGGGGACGGGGGGCAGATACGCAGTATTTT
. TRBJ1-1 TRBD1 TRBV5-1 CASGRPTGGNTEAFF TGCGCCAGCGGCCGACCGACAGGGGGCAACACTGAAGCTTTCTTT